Shown below are 5 T cell receptor beta chains from a single sample sequenced in a study of cytomegalovirus exposure and HLA in healthy donors. Primers: 60 Vbeta forward and 13 Jbeta reverse. The method was immunoSEQ multiplex PCR; TCRdb's version includes in-frame clones alone and lacks a portion of them. The data hold tens of thousands of clones, with just under 80% observed a single time. Input material: PBMCs. The receptors derive from a man aged 40-49 years in good health and CMV-seronegative.

The rearrangement joins TRBV28 to TRBJ2-4; D uncertain. Deletions cut 4 bases from V and 0 bases from J, with 10 bases between. CDR1 is MDHEN and CDR2 is SYDVKM in the germline V gene. The CDR3 contains 15 residues. The CDR3 DNA reads TGTGCCAGCAGTTCCCAAGAGCTAGCCAAAAACATTCAGTACTTC. This encodes CASSSQELAKNIQYF.

This chain links TRBV11-2 with TRBJ2-1; 15 bases are a match to TRBD2. V was pared by 2 bases and J by 7 bases, with 9 bases of the junction left unmatched. CDR1 SGHAT and CDR2 FQNNGV come from the germline V gene. The CDR3 runs to 18 residues. The CDR3 DNA sequence: TGTGCCAGCAGCTTAACCGGACTAGCGGGAGGGCTGTGGAATGAGCAGTTCTTC. Residues: CASSLTGLAGGLWNEQFF.

The CDR3 DNA reads TGTGCCAGCAGCGTAGGACAGGGGAACACTGAAGCTTTCTTT. Its translation: CASSVGQGNTEAFF. The genes are TRBV9 and TRBJ1-1; 7 nucleotides agree with TRBD1. This CDR3 contains 14 residues. Germline V gives CDR1 SGDLS, CDR2 YYNGEE. Losses at the gene ends were 0 bases for V and 1 base for J; bases not matched to a gene: 0.

This chain connects TRBV6-1 to TRBJ1-4, with D possibly TRBD1 on 5 matching bases. The CDR3 contains 14 residues. The germline gives CDR1 MNHNS, CDR2 SASEGT. V lost 7 bases, J lost 4 bases, and 13 bases lay in between. The DNA for the CDR3 is TGTGCCAGCAAGACCCGACAGCTTAATGAAAAACTGTTTTTT. Its protein is CASKTRQLNEKLFF.

This clone was recorded a few times. This chain connects TRBV19 to TRBJ2-1; 11 positions agree with TRBD2. Germline lookup yields CDR1 LNHDA and CDR2 SQIVND (reference sequence). V lost 5 bases and J lost 4; bases outside the gene matches: 7. The CDR3 is made up of 16 amino acids. The CDR3 protein is CASSGSGRASYNEQFF. As DNA, the CDR3 is TGTGCCAGTAGTGGTAGCGGGAGGGCCTCTTACAATGAGCAGTTCTTC.